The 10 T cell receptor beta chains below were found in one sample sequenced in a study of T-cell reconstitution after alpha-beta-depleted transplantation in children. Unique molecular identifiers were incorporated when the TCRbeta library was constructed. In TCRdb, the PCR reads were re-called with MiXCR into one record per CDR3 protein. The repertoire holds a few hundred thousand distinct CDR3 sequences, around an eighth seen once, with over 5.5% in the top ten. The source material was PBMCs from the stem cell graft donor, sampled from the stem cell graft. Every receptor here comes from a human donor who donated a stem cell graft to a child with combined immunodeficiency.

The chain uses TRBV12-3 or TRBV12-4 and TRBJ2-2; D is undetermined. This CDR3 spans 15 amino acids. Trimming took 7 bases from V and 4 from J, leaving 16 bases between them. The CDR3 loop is CASNPPGASTGELFF. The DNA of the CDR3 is TGTGCCAGCAATCCGCCGGGCGCGAGCACCGGGGAGCTGTTTTTT.

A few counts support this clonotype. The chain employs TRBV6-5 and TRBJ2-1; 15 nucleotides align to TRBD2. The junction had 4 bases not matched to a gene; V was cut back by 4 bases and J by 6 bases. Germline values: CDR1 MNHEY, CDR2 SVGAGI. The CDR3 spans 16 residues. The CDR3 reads CASSFGLAGGPNEQFF. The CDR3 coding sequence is TGTGCCAGCAGTTTCGGACTAGCGGGAGGGCCCAATGAGCAGTTCTTC.

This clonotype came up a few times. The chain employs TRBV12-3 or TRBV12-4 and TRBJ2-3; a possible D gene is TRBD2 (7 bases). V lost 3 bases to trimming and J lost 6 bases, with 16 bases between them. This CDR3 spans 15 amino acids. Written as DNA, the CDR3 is TGTGCCAGCAGTTTCGGGGGGCCACTAGGGGATACGCAGTATTTT. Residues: CASSFGGPLGDTQYF.

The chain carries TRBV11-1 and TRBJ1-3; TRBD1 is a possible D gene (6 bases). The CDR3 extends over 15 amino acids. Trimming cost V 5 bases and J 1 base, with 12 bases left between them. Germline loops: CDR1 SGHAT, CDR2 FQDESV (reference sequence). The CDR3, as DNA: TGTGCCAGCAGCGAAGAGGGGACATCTGGAAACACCATATATTTT. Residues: CASSEEGTSGNTIYF.

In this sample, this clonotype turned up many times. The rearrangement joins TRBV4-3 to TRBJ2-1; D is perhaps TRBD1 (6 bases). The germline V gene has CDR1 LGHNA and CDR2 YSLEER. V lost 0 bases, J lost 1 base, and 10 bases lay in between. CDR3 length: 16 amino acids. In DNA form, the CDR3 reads TGCGCCAGCAGCCAAGAAGCAGGACAGTCCTACAATGAGCAGTTCTTC. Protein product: CASSQEAGQSYNEQFF.

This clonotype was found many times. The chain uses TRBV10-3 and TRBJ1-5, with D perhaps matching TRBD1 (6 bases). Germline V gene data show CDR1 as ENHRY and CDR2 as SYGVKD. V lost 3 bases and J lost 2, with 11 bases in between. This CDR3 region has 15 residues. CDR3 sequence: CAISEFAGGNQPQHF. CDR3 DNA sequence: TGTGCCATCAGTGAATTCGCAGGGGGCAATCAGCCCCAGCATTTT.

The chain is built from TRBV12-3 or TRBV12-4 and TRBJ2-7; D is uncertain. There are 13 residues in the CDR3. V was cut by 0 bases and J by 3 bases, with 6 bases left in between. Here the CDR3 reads CASSLAKGYEQYF. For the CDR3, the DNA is TGTGCCAGCAGTTTAGCTAAAGGCTACGAGCAGTACTTC.

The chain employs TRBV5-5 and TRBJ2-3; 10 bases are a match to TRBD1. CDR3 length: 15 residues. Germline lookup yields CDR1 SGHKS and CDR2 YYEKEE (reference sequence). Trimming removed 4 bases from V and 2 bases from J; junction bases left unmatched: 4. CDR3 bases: TGTGCCAGCAGCCGGGACAGGGGCCTCACAGATACGCAGTATTTT. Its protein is CASSRDRGLTDTQYF.

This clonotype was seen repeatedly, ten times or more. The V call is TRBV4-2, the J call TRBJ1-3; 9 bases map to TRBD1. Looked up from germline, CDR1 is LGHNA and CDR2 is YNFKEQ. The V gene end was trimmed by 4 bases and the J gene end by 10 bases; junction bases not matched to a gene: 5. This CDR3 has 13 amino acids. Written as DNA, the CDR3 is TGTGCCAGCAGCCCGGACAGGGGTGCGACCATATATTTT. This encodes CASSPDRGATIYF.

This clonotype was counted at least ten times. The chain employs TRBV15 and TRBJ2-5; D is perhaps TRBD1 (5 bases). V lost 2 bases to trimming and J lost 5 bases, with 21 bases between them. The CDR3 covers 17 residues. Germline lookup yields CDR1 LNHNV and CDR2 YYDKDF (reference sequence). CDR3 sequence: CATSRYLIEGARETQYF. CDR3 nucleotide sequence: TGTGCCACCAGCAGATATCTGATTGAAGGGGCGCGGGAGACCCAGTACTTC.